A selection of T cell receptor beta chains follows, all from one sample in a study of T cells after yellow fever vaccination. TCRdb called the 5' RACE reads again in MiXCR, with one record for every CDR3 protein. The table lists hundreds of thousands of distinct CDR3 sequences, roughly 14% of them singletons. Sequencing was performed on PBMCs, taken on the day of the yellow fever booster vaccination. The receptors were gathered from a man aged 30 to 39 who received the YFV17D yellow fever vaccine. Both conserved end residues are part of each CDR3. A D gene is named only where the DNA matches it firmly. The listing skips clone size in some rows; elsewhere it reads once, few, many or a size class.

>NA|TRBV7-6|TRBJ1-6|few
TGTGCCAGCAGCTTAGACTTCAAGAATTCACCCCTCCACTTT
CASSLDFKNSPLHF
>NA|TRBV18|TRBJ2-5|NA
TGTGCCAGCTCACCAATAGCGTGGGGGGAGACCCAGTACTTC
CASSPIAWGETQYF
>TRBD2|TRBV20-1|TRBJ2-7|few
TGCAGTGCTAGCGGTAACGGTGGGCGGGAGGGGGGCTCCGAGCAGTACTTC
CSASGNGGREGGSEQYF
>NA|TRBV20-1|TRBJ1-1|many
TGCAGTGCTAGAACCGGCATGATGAACACTGAAGCTTTCTTT
CSARTGMMNTEAFF
>TRBD1|TRBV6-1|TRBJ2-3|NA
TGTGCCAGCAGGCCTACATCGGGGACAGGGGAGGAAGATACGCAGTATTTT
CASRPTSGTGEEDTQYF
>TRBD2|TRBV19|TRBJ2-3|NA
TGTGCCAGTAGTATGGGAGGGGCGATCACAGATACGCAGTATTTT
CASSMGGAITDTQYF
>NA|TRBV7-2|TRBJ2-7|few
TGTGCCAGCAGCTTAGCGGACACCACCGCCTACGAGCAGTACTTC
CASSLADTTAYEQYF
>NA|TRBV5-1|TRBJ2-3|NA
TGCGCCAGCAGCCGGGACTCTGGGAGCACAGATACGCAGTATTTT
CASSRDSGSTDTQYF
>TRBD1|TRBV7-9|TRBJ2-3|few
TGTGCCAGCAGCTGGGGACAGGGACCAGATACGCAGTATTTT
CASSWGQGPDTQYF
>NA|TRBV7-8|TRBJ2-2|NA
TGTGCCAGCAGCTTAGGGGCAGCCGGGGAGCTGTTTTTT
CASSLGAAGELFF
>NA|TRBV29-1|TRBJ2-1|few
TGCAGCGTTTCACGATCCGGGGAGCAGTTCTTC
CSVSRSGEQFF
>NA|TRBV16|TRBJ2-7|NA
TGTGCCAGCAGCCAATCGGGGGGGCTGGAGGGTCCCGAGCAGTACTTC
CASSQSGGLEGPEQYF
>NA|TRBV6-1|TRBJ2-5|few
TGTGCCAGCAGGCGGGCAGGGATAGAGACCCAGTACTTC
CASRRAGIETQYF
>NA|TRBV5-5|TRBJ2-7|few
TGTGCCAGCAACAACAGGGAAACGTACGAGCAGTACTTC
CASNNRETYEQYF
>TRBD1|TRBV28|TRBJ2-4|few
TGTGCCAGCAGTTTATCCGACAGGGCTAAAAACATTCAGTACTTC
CASSLSDRAKNIQYF
>NA|TRBV12-5|TRBJ1-1|NA
TGTGCTAGTGGCCGAACCTCTGAAGCTTTCTTT
CASGRTSEAFF
>NA|TRBV29-1|TRBJ2-1|NA
TGCAGCGTTGTGGACCCATACAATGAGCAGTTCTTC
CSVVDPYNEQFF
>NA|TRBV12-3/TRBV12-4|TRBJ2-7|few
TGTGCCAGCACGACGAGAGGGACTGCCAACTCCGAGCAGTACTTC
CASTTRGTANSEQYF
>NA|TRBV12-3/TRBV12-4|TRBJ1-5|NA
TGTGCCTTCTGTTTTTTTACGGGCAGCTTTTATAGCAATCAGCCCCAGCATTTT
CAFCFFTGSFYSNQPQHF
>NA|TRBV4-3|TRBJ1-5|NA
TGCGCCAGCAGCCAAGAGCCGCGGGGGCTCCAGCATTTT
CASSQEPRGLQHF
>TRBD1|TRBV27|TRBJ1-1|once
TGTGCCAGCAGTTTATTTCAGGACAGGGGGCTCGCTTTCTTT
CASSLFQDRGLAFF
>NA|TRBV12-3/TRBV12-4|TRBJ2-7|NA
TGTGCCAGCAGTCGGACACTCTACGAGCAGTACTTC
CASSRTLYEQYF
>TRBD1|TRBV5-1|TRBJ1-4|NA
TGCGCCAGCAGCCTTTCCCCGACAGGGACGAGTGAAAAACTGTTTTTT
CASSLSPTGTSEKLFF
>TRBD2|TRBV5-1|TRBJ2-5|few
TGCGCCAGCAGCCTAAGGGCGACCGGGACTAGCGGGAGAAGGGTCCAAGAGACCCAGTACTTC
CASSLRATGTSGRRVQETQYF
>TRBD1|TRBV20-1|TRBJ2-7|few
TGCAGTGCTGGACAGGGTTGGGGTCACGAGCAGTACTTC
CSAGQGWGHEQYF
>NA|TRBV6-5|TRBJ2-7|NA
TGTGCCAGCAGTTCAACAGTCGTCTCCTACGAGCAGTACTTC
CASSSTVVSYEQYF
>TRBD2|TRBV6-5|TRBJ2-3|few
TGTGCCAGCAGTACTGGGTCACTAGCGGCAGATACGCAGTATTTT
CASSTGSLAADTQYF
>NA|TRBV20-1|TRBJ2-5|NA
TGCAGTGCTAGTAGGGCTAGAGAGACCCAGTACTTC
CSASRARETQYF
>NA|TRBV18|TRBJ2-3|few
TGTGCCAGCTCACCACGCAGCAACGACGATACGCAGTATTTT
CASSPRSNDDTQYF
>NA|TRBV20-1|TRBJ2-5|few
TGCAGTGCTAGTATCTCCAAAGAGACCCAGTACTTC
CSASISKETQYF
>TRBD1|TRBV12-3/TRBV12-4|TRBJ1-4|NA
TGTGCCAGCAGTCCGGGGGACAGGGGGCGAGCGACTAATGAAAAACTGTTTTTT
CASSPGDRGRATNEKLFF
>TRBD2|TRBV6-4|TRBJ2-2|NA
TGTGCCAGCAGTGACGTGGCTAGCGGGGACACCGGGGAGCTGTTTTTT
CASSDVASGDTGELFF
>NA|TRBV5-1|TRBJ2-7|many
TGCGCCAGCAGCTTGGCAGGACCGGGGAGCTCCTACGAGCAGTACTTC
CASSLAGPGSSYEQYF
>TRBD2|TRBV20-1|TRBJ2-1|few
TGCAGTGCTAGTAGTGGCCAGCGGGAGATCTCCTACAATGAGCAGTTCTTC
CSASSGQREISYNEQFF
>TRBD1|TRBV20-1|TRBJ1-1|NA
TGCAGTGCTGGACAGGGAGCTTCGAACACTGAAGCTTTCTTT
CSAGQGASNTEAFF
>NA|TRBV7-2|TRBJ1-2|NA
TGTGCCAGCAGCTTAAGATGGGAAGGCTATGGCTACACCTTC
CASSLRWEGYGYTF
>NA|TRBV10-3|TRBJ2-7|NA
TGTGCCATCAGCGGGGGCTTTGGGTTTGGGAGGGCCGAGCAGTACTTC
CAISGGFGFGRAEQYF
>NA|TRBV15|TRBJ2-2|few
TGTGCCACCACCAGGGGACCGGGACTTTTAACCGGGGAGCTGTTTTTT
CATTRGPGLLTGELFF
>NA|TRBV7-3|TRBJ2-1|NA
TGTGCCAGCAGCTTAACCGCAGGTTATTACAATGAGCAGTTCTTC
CASSLTAGYYNEQFF
>NA|TRBV6-2/TRBV6-3|TRBJ2-2|NA
TGTGCCAGCAGTTACCGGTACTCCACACGCGGGGAGCTGTTTTTT
CASSYRYSTRGELFF
>NA|TRBV21-1|TRBJ2-5|NA
TGTGCCAGCAGCAAAGCCGGGGATGGGGGTGAGGAGACCCAGTACTTC
CASSKAGDGGEETQYF
>NA|TRBV18|TRBJ2-2|few
TGTGCCAGCTCACCACCAGGAGGGCTGGACACCGGGGAGCTGTTTTTT
CASSPPGGLDTGELFF
>NA|TRBV20-1|TRBJ2-1|NA
TGCAGTGCTCCCCGGGGTGTCCTAGGGTTTAGTGAGCAGTTCTTC
CSAPRGVLGFSEQFF
>NA|TRBV20-1|TRBJ1-1|few
TGCAGTGCTTTGGACAGGAACACTGAAGCTTTCTTT
CSALDRNTEAFF
>TRBD1|TRBV5-1|TRBJ2-3|few
TGCGCCAGCAGCATAGACAGGGGGCAAGATACGCAGTATTTT
CASSIDRGQDTQYF
>TRBD1|TRBV6-5|TRBJ1-1|NA
TGTGCCAGCAGTTACGGATGGACAGGGAACACTGAAGCTTTCTTT
CASSYGWTGNTEAFF
>TRBD1|TRBV7-3|TRBJ2-1|many
TGTGCCAGCAGTCGCCCGGGACAGGGTCGAAATGAGCAGTTCTTC
CASSRPGQGRNEQFF
>NA|TRBV6-2/TRBV6-3|TRBJ1-1|NA
TGTGCCAGCAGAAACACCCCTGGACGGGCGTCGGACACTGAAGCTTTCTTT
CASRNTPGRASDTEAFF
>NA|TRBV3-1|TRBJ1-1|few
TGTGCCAGCAGCCAAGAGCGAGTATTGGGCACTGAAGCTTTCTTT
CASSQERVLGTEAFF
>NA|TRBV28|TRBJ2-7|few
TGTGCCAGCAGTTCACTCCAGGGATACGAGCAGTACTTC
CASSSLQGYEQYF
>NA|TRBV29-1|TRBJ2-3|NA
TGCAGCTCTGATGACGTTTCCGCAGATACGCAGTATTTT
CSSDDVSADTQYF
>TRBD2|TRBV30|TRBJ2-2|few
TGTGCCTTTGGACTAGGTATCGGGGAGCTGTTTTTT
CAFGLGIGELFF